The T cell receptor beta chain described here comes from a study of cytomegalovirus exposure and HLA in healthy donors. Germline V gene data show CDR1 as SGHDT and CDR2 as YYEEEE. J gave up 3 bases and V 4 bases, and 4 bases lay outside the gene matches. The CDR3 sequence is 15 residues long. Amplification used 60 Vbeta primers and 13 Jbeta primers. Data came from immunoSEQ multiplex PCR; TCRdb stores just in-frame clones and leaves some out. The sample yields 130,000 to 150,000 clones, around 79% seen once. This sequence joins TRBV5-6 and TRBJ1-6, with TRBD1 matching over 7 bases. This sequence was found in a middle-aged woman in good health and CMV-seropositive. The sequenced material came from PBMCs. Written as DNA, the CDR3 is TGTGCCAGCAGCCCAAGACAGGGCTATAATTCACCCCTCCACTTT. Its protein product is CASSPRQGYNSPLHF.